The 24 T cell receptor beta chains in this list originate from one sample, sequenced in a study of blood T cell repertoires in COVID-19. Measured with immunoSEQ multiplex PCR; TCRdb has only the in-frame clones, and not every one. The sample lists approximately 310,000 clones; approximately 85% were seen once. The specimen was PBMCs or T cells enriched from blood (not recorded which). The receptors come from a young man who had recovered from COVID-19.

This clone was recorded many times. This chain joins TRBV25-1 and TRBJ1-2; TRBD1 matches 8 bases. J lost 3 bases, V lost 2 bases, and 14 bases had no gene match. From germline, CDR1 is MGHDK and CDR2 SYGVNS. This CDR3 is built from 18 residues. The CDR3 DNA sequence: TGTGCCAGCAGTGAAAACTTTGGGGAGACAGGGGACTACTATGGCTACACCTTC. Its protein is CASSENFGETGDYYGYTF.

V and J are TRBV3-1 (or the pseudogene TRBV3-2) and TRBJ1-2; the match to TRBD1 covers 7 bases. Germline V gives CDR1 LGHDT, CDR2 YNNKEL (reference sequence). This CDR3 is 13 amino acids long. V shed 3 bases, J shed 7 bases, and the junction held 5 bases outside the gene matches. The CDR3 spells CASSQETGSGYTF. DNA of the CDR3: TGTGCCAGCAGCCAGGAGACAGGGTCTGGCTACACCTTC.

This rearrangement joins TRBV7-9 to TRBJ1-2; D not resolved. This CDR3 spans 15 amino acids. Per the germline V gene, CDR1 is SEHNR and CDR2 is FQNEAQ (reference sequence). V lost 6 bases and J 0 bases, leaving 14 bases between the germline ends. The chain's CDR3 is CASRSITEANYGYTF. The DNA for the CDR3 is TGTGCCAGCAGGTCTATAACAGAAGCTAACTATGGCTACACCTTC.

The chain recombines TRBV5-1 with TRBJ2-7, with 7 positions matching TRBD1. Germline CDR1 SGHRS, CDR2 YFSETQ. The CDR3 loop spans 13 amino acids. With 6 bases clipped from V and 5 bases from J, the junction kept 8 bases outside the gene matches. For the CDR3, the DNA is TGCGCCAGCACGACAGGGAACAGCCACGAGCAGTACTTC. This codes for CASTTGNSHEQYF.

About this clone: The germline gene is not matched at one end of the junction; a read error may be the cause. The chain recombines TRBV10-3 with TRBJ1-2; 9 bases match TRBD1. CDR3 size: 13 residues. Germline CDR1 and CDR2: ENHRY and SYGVKD. Here the CDR3 reads CAISITGTGSIIF. CDR3 nucleotides: TGTGCCATCAGTATTACCGGGACAGGGTCCATCATCTTC.

V is TRBV6-5 and J is TRBJ2-3, with 9 positions matching TRBD1. The CDR3 is 15 residues long. Per germline, CDR1 MNHEY and CDR2 SVGAGI. V lost 2 bases, J lost 2 bases, and 2 bases stayed unmatched. As DNA, the CDR3 is TGTGCCAGCAGTTACCGGGACAGGGACACAGATACGCAGTATTTT. This encodes CASSYRDRDTDTQYF.

J is TRBJ2-1 and V is TRBV19, with 10 bases identical to TRBD1. V trimming: 3 bases; J trimming: 4 bases; junction bases outside the gene matches: 6. From germline, CDR1 is LNHDA and CDR2 SQIVND (reference sequence). The CDR3 spans 16 residues. This chain's CDR3 is CASSIWTGGLYNEQFF. The DNA of the CDR3 is TGTGCCAGTAGTATTTGGACAGGGGGACTTTACAATGAGCAGTTCTTC.

The genes are TRBV30 and TRBJ1-5, with TRBD1 matching 7 bases. The germline V gene has CDR1 GTSNPN and CDR2 SVGIG (reference sequence). V lost 5 bases to trimming and J lost 2 bases; unmatched junction nucleotides: 3. The CDR3 is made up of 13 amino acids. The CDR3 loop reads CAWATGGNQPQHF. DNA for the CDR3: TGTGCCTGGGCTACAGGGGGCAATCAGCCCCAGCATTTT.

The rearrangement joins TRBV9 to TRBJ2-1, with 8 bases identical to TRBD2. CDR1 and CDR2 (germline): SGDLS, YYNGEE. The V and J ends lost 0 bases and 3 bases, in that order; junction bases with no gene match: 2. The length of the CDR3 is 15 residues. Here the CDR3 DNA reads TGTGCCAGCAGCGTAGGAGCGGGGGTCTACAATGAGCAGTTCTTC. This sequence encodes CASSVGAGVYNEQFF.

The V and J genes are TRBV10-3 and TRBJ2-1; possible D gene TRBD1, 6 bases. The CDR3 spans 17 residues. From germline, CDR1 is ENHRY and CDR2 SYGVKD. V was shortened by 2 bases and J by 7 bases, with 21 bases between the two germline ends. The CDR3 loop reads CAISEVSQGFLRNEQFF. As DNA, the CDR3 is TGTGCCATCAGTGAGGTATCACAGGGTTTCCTTAGGAATGAGCAGTTCTTC.

In this sample, this clone turned up a few times. This chain links TRBV5-1 with TRBJ2-2, with D perhaps TRBD2 (5 bases). The V gene's germline CDR1 is SGHRS and CDR2 YFSETQ. The CDR3 extends over 15 amino acids. V was shortened by 1 base and J by 4 bases, with 11 bases between the two germline ends. CDR3 region: CASSLTLAGTGELFF. DNA for the CDR3: TGCGCCAGCAGCTTGACCTTGGCGGGCACCGGGGAGCTGTTTTTT.

The genes are TRBV7-2 and TRBJ1-6, with 9 bases identical to TRBD1. CDR1 SGHTA and CDR2 FQGNSA come from the germline V gene. With 5 bases clipped from V and 7 bases from J, the junction kept 9 bases outside the gene matches. The CDR3 is 16 amino acids. DNA for the CDR3: TGTGCCAGCAGCCCTATGCAACAGGGGGCGAATTCACCCCTCCACTTT. It codes for CASSPMQQGANSPLHF.

The chain employs TRBV5-4 and TRBJ2-2; TRBD1 matches at 9 bases. Germline values: CDR1 SGHNT, CDR2 YYREEE (reference sequence). The CDR3 runs 15 residues. Trimming removed 3 bases from V and 4 bases from J; junction bases left unmatched: 4. The CDR3 sequence: CASSSQGAGTGELFF. The CDR3 DNA is TGTGCCAGCAGCTCACAGGGGGCGGGCACCGGGGAGCTGTTTTTT.

The CDR3 sequence: CASSIAASDYEQYF. The CDR3 nucleotides are TGTGCCAGTAGTATAGCAGCCAGCGACTACGAGCAGTACTTC. The chain joins TRBV19 to TRBJ2-7; D remains ambiguous. The V gene's germline CDR1 is LNHDA and CDR2 SQIVND (reference sequence). CDR3 length: 14 amino acids. The V gene lost 1 base and the J gene lost 3 bases, with 10 bases spanning the gap.

This clone was seen once. This chain uses TRBV7-9 with TRBJ2-5; D may be TRBD2 (7 bases). The V end lost 7 bases, the J end lost 6 bases, and 12 bases lay between the germline ends. Germline V gene lookup returns CDR1 SEHNR and CDR2 FQNEAQ (reference sequence). This CDR3 has 12 residues. The CDR3 bases are TGTGCCAGCACCCGGCGGGGGCAGACCCAGTACTTC. As protein: CASTRRGQTQYF. Full variable domain (missing parts from reference TRBV7-9 and TRBJ2-5): DTGVSQNPRHKITKRGQNVTFRCDPISEHNRLYWYRQTLGQGPEFLTYFQNEAQLEKSRLLSDRFSAERPKGSFSTLEIQRTEQGDSAMYLCASTRRGQTQYFGPGTRLLVL.

This chain connects TRBV7-6 to TRBJ2-6; 8 bases are shared with TRBD2. J lost 0 bases, V lost 7 bases, and 8 bases had no gene match. The CDR3 loop spans 17 amino acids. Germline V gene sequence: CDR1 SGHVS, CDR2 FNYEAQ. The CDR3 loop reads CASNRGGLTSGANVLTF. CDR3 DNA sequence: TGTGCCAGCAATCGGGGGGGGCTAACCTCTGGGGCCAACGTCCTGACTTTC. Combining the CDR3 with reference TRBV7-6 and TRBJ2-6 gives the whole variable domain GAGVSQSPRYKVTKRGQDVALRCDPISGHVSLYWYRQALGQGPEFLTYFNYEAQQDKSGLPNDRFSAERPEGSISTLTIQRTEQRDSAMYRCASNRGGLTSGANVLTFGAGSRLTVL.

This chain links TRBV7-9 with TRBJ1-1, with D perhaps TRBD1 (5 bases). The CDR3 covers 15 residues. Trimming took off 6 bases at V and 2 bases at J, with 16 bases between the two ends. Germline assignment: CDR1 SEHNR and CDR2 FQNEAQ (reference sequence). The CDR3 is CASSLARGDNTEAFF. The CDR3 DNA sequence: TGTGCCAGCAGTTTGGCCCGGGGGGATAACACTGAAGCTTTCTTT.

The chain recombines TRBV5-1 with TRBJ2-1; 16 bases map to TRBD2. The length of the CDR3 is 16 residues. Trimming removed 4 bases from V and 8 bases from J; junction bases left unmatched: 6. Germline V gene sequence: CDR1 SGHRS, CDR2 YFSETQ. The CDR3 nucleotides read TGCGCCAGCAGCATGGGACTAGCGGGGGGGTACGATGAGCAGTTCTTC. Its translation is CASSMGLAGGYDEQFF.

This chain connects TRBV9 to TRBJ2-5, with 8 positions matching TRBD1. There are 15 residues in the CDR3. Germline lookup yields CDR1 SGDLS and CDR2 YYNGEE. The V gene end was trimmed by 3 bases and the J gene end by 2 bases; junction bases not matched to a gene: 6. The CDR3 protein is CASSARDRPQETQYF. The DNA of the CDR3 is TGTGCCAGCAGCGCCCGGGACAGGCCTCAAGAGACCCAGTACTTC.

This chain connects TRBV18 to TRBJ2-7; D is ambiguous. The CDR3 is 16 residues long. Trimming stripped 6 bases from V and 5 bases from J, with 23 bases between. Germline loops: CDR1 KGHSH, CDR2 LQKENI. CDR3 sequence: CASSSILNPPTNEQYF. In DNA, the CDR3 is TGTGCCAGCTCGTCAATACTAAATCCCCCTACTAACGAGCAGTACTTC.

V gene TRBV6-1 combines with J gene TRBJ1-3; D gene unclear. The CDR3 is made up of 16 amino acids. The germline V gene encodes CDR1 MNHNS and CDR2 SASEGT. V was shortened by 2 bases and J by 0 bases, with 11 bases between the two germline ends. CDR3 protein: CASSESPLGSGNTIYF. Here the CDR3 DNA reads TGTGCCAGCAGTGAATCCCCGCTAGGCTCTGGAAACACCATATATTTT.

The table lists this clone with a few counts. The chain joins TRBV7-2 to TRBJ2-5; 8 nucleotides line up with TRBD2. V dropped 6 bases and J dropped 3; count of bases not matched to a gene: 12. Germline values: CDR1 SGHTA, CDR2 FQGNSA. CDR3 length: 16 amino acids. CDR3 loop: CASSPPWAGGKETQYF. CDR3 nucleotide sequence: TGTGCCAGCAGTCCCCCTTGGGCGGGGGGAAAAGAGACCCAGTACTTC.

V and J are TRBV11-2 and TRBJ1-4; 8 bases match TRBD1. The V and J ends lost 1 base and 2 bases, in that order; junction bases with no gene match: 3. Germline V gene data show CDR1 as SGHAT and CDR2 as FQNNGV. This CDR3 is built from 16 residues. CDR3: CASSLVGQGTNEKLFF. CDR3 DNA sequence: TGTGCCAGCAGCTTAGTAGGACAGGGCACTAATGAAAAACTGTTTTTT. Filled out from reference TRBV11-2 and TRBJ1-4, the complete variable domain reads EAGVAQSPRYKIIEKRQSVAFWCNPISGHATLYWYQQILGQGPKLLIQFQNNGVVDDSQLPKDRFSAERLKGVDSTLKIQPAKLEDSAVYLCASSLVGQGTNEKLFFGSGTQLSVL.

The chain recombines TRBV5-4 with TRBJ1-1, with TRBD1 matching over 7 bases. CDR3 size: 13 residues. Germline CDR1 SGHNT, CDR2 YYREEE (reference sequence). V shed 4 bases, J shed 5 bases, and the junction held 5 bases outside the gene matches. CDR3 in DNA: TGTGCCAGCAGCATAGTACAGGGGACTGAAGCTTTCTTT. This codes for CASSIVQGTEAFF.